This T cell receptor (beta chain) stems from a study of glioma-infiltrating T cells. TCR alpha and beta CDR3 regions were amplified from RNA using iRepertoire nested multiplex PCR. TCRdb re-called the multiplex PCR reads with MiXCR, one entry per CDR3 protein. The sample comprises about 400,000 distinct CDR3 sequences, roughly two fifths of which are singletons, and more than 10% rests with the top ten. This clonotype was detected only a few times. Germline V gene lookup returns CDR1 SGHTA and CDR2 FQGNSA. Unmatched junction bases numbered 7, after V lost 6 bases and J lost 3 bases. The CDR3 loop spans 14 amino acids.

The material sequenced was glioma tissue, nonneoplastic brain tissue, or PBMCs (not recorded which). The chain links TRBV7-2 to TRBJ2-5; TRBD1 matches at 7 bases. The source of this sequence is a human donor with low-grade glioma or glioblastoma, undergoing nonglioma brain surgery, or in good health (not recorded which). The CDR3 region is CASSANRGKETQYF. The CDR3 DNA is TGTGCCAGCAGTGCGAACAGGGGTAAAGAGACCCAGTACTTC.